These 11 T cell receptor beta chains share one sample of origin, sequenced in a study of beta chain features in type 1 diabetes. The sequenced template was cDNA made from the entire isolated RNA. Sequencing used immunoSEQ multiplex PCR; TCRdb keeps in-frame clones, though not all of them. The sample has 430,000 or so clones; approximately 10% are singletons. Sequenced input: naive CD4+ T cells from blood. These receptors were obtained from a woman younger than 30 in good health.

This clone was seen more than once but under ten times. This chain joins TRBV18 and TRBJ2-7; D remains ambiguous. Trimming took off 2 bases at V and 3 bases at J, with 8 bases between the two ends. The CDR3 sequence is 13 residues long. Germline V gene data show CDR1 as KGHSH and CDR2 as LQKENI. The CDR3 DNA sequence: TGTGCCAGCTCACCAGGTGTCAGCTACGAGCAGTACGTC. It translates to CASSPGVSYEQYV.

This clone was picked up a small number of times. The chain carries TRBV4-1 and TRBJ2-5; D gene uncertain. The V gene's germline CDR1 is MGHRA and CDR2 YSYEKL. The CDR3 runs 13 residues. Trimming removed 1 base from V and 2 bases from J, with 5 bases in between. CDR3 residues: CASSQGPQETQYF. In DNA, the CDR3 is TGCGCCAGCAGCCAAGGACCGCAAGAGACCCAGTACTTC.

CDR3 sequence: CASSKFGGDRTENIQYF. The CDR3 DNA reads as TGTGCCAGCAGCAAATTTGGAGGTGATAGAACAGAAAACATTCAGTACTTC. V usage is TRBV21-1 and J usage is TRBJ2-4; the DNA was not compared with TRBD2, the D call given in the table. TRBV21-1 is a documented pseudogene. This CDR3 spans 17 amino acids.

The rearrangement links TRBV5-1 to TRBJ2-3, with D unresolved. The CDR3 loop spans 12 amino acids. The ends were cut back, 7 bases at V and 3 bases at J, with 9 bases in the middle. Germline CDR1 and CDR2: SGHRS and YFSETQ. CDR3 residues: CASSKPTDTQYF. The DNA of the CDR3 is TGCGCCAGCTCGAAACCTACAGATACGCAGTATTTT.

As DNA, the CDR3 is TGTGCCAGCAGCCACTCCGTTTTCGGGGAGCTGTTTTTT. It codes for CASSHSVFGELFF. This chain uses TRBV14 with TRBJ2-2, with D uncertain. The CDR3 contains 13 residues. Trimming left V 3 bases short and J 7 bases short, with 9 bases between. Germline-derived CDR1 and CDR2 are SGHDN and FVKESK.

The chain carries TRBV29-1 and TRBJ1-1; unclear D gene. Deletions cut 4 bases from V and 4 bases from J, with 10 bases between. The CDR3 totals 12 residues. The germline V gene encodes CDR1 SQVTM and CDR2 ANQGSEA. CDR3 protein: CSVGKWATEAFF. The DNA of the CDR3 is TGCAGCGTTGGGAAGTGGGCCACTGAAGCTTTCTTT.

The chain has TRBV7-6 and TRBJ2-1, with 9 bases aligning to TRBD1. V was clipped by 1 base and J by 10 bases; unmatched bases: 8. Germline V gene sequence: CDR1 SGHVS, CDR2 FNYEAQ. The CDR3 runs 15 residues. The CDR3 spells CASSLGGQGYGEQFF. CDR3 in DNA: TGTGCCAGCAGCTTAGGGGGACAGGGCTATGGAGAGCAGTTCTTC. The full variable domain, in which reference TRBV7-6 and TRBJ2-1 provide the parts outside the CDR3, is GAGVSQSPRYKVTKRGQDVALRCDPISGHVSLYWYRQALGQGPEFLTYFNYEAQQDKSGLPNDRFSAERPEGSISTLTIQRTEQRDSAMYRCASSLGGQGYGEQFFGPGTRLTVL.

The rearrangement links TRBV27 to TRBJ2-3; TRBD2 matches 10 bases. Trimming cost V 0 bases and J 2 bases; bases outside gene matches: 5. Germline V gene sequence: CDR1 MNHEY, CDR2 SMNVEV (reference sequence). The CDR3 extends over 17 amino acids. CDR3 nucleotide sequence: TGTGCCAGCAGTTTATCGGTACTAGCGGGGACCACAGATACGCAGTATTTT. This sequence encodes CASSLSVLAGTTDTQYF.

The V call is TRBV9, the J call TRBJ1-1, with a tentative D call TRBD1 (5 bases). CDR1 and CDR2 from the germline V gene are SGDLS and YYNGEE. The CDR3 sequence is 15 residues long. V dropped 0 bases and J dropped 2 bases, with 11 bases sitting between them. The CDR3, as DNA: TGTGCCAGCAGCGTAGAGCGGGGGTCAAACACTGAAGCTTTCTTT. The encoded protein is CASSVERGSNTEAFF. Drawing the rest from reference TRBV9 and TRBJ1-1, the complete variable domain is DSGVTQTPKHLITATGQRVTLRCSPRSGDLSVYWYQQSLDQGLQFLIQYYNGEERAKGNILERFSAQQFPDLHSELNLSSLELGDSALYFCASSVERGSNTEAFFGQGTRLTVV.

This clone showed up just a few times. V is TRBV7-9 and J is TRBJ2-3; D not certain. The CDR3 is made up of 13 amino acids. The germline V gene encodes CDR1 SEHNR and CDR2 FQNEAQ (reference sequence). Trimming shortened V by 6 bases and J by 8 bases, and 15 bases separated the two germline ends. The CDR3 DNA is TGTGCCAGCAGTCGTATTTCCCTCCCTACGCAGTATTTT. Residues: CASSRISLPTQYF.

This clone came up a few times. The V gene is TRBV7-9, the J gene TRBJ2-1; D remains ambiguous. CDR3 length: 11 residues. CDR1 is SEHNR, CDR2 FQNEAQ, per germline (reference sequence). V lost 5 bases and J lost 10, with 9 bases in between. CDR3 nucleotides: TGTGCCAGCAGCCCTAAGGGAGAGCAGTTCTTC. It is translated as CASSPKGEQFF. Full variable domain (remainder filled in from reference TRBV7-9 and TRBJ2-1): DTGVSQNPRHKITKRGQNVTFRCDPISEHNRLYWYRQTLGQGPEFLTYFQNEAQLEKSRLLSDRFSAERPKGSFSTLEIQRTEQGDSAMYLCASSPKGEQFFGPGTRLTVL.